The sequence of this T cell receptor (beta chain) was determined in a study of CD8 T cells in ankylosing spondylitis (dated by TCRdb to 2017 to 2019). A note on the overall study: The study set out to find disease-linked TCR variants by profiling T cell receptor beta repertoires in ankylosing spondylitis patients and healthy donors. The whole study cohort included over a hundred healthy donors and 20 to 30 ankylosing spondylitis patients. Peripheral blood was sampled, and synovial fluid was additionally collected from ankylosing spondylitis patients. Broader findings and caveats from the paper: Some of the motif variants had been reported before in the synovial fluid and blood of reactive arthritis patients, a finding that suggests common disease-initiation mechanisms. A CD8+ phenotype was shown by the disease-linked clones, which were found at relatively low frequencies in peripheral blood. Blood from ankylosing spondylitis patients appeared to be characterized by a TCR beta motif made up of under 10 highly homologous amino acid variants. According to the report, matched synovial fluid samples from ankylosing spondylitis patients were significantly enriched for the disease-linked clones.

This clonotype occurred many times. The antigen it binds to is not known. The record has no base qualities; no much larger clone is one base away. Sequencing relied on an Illumina HiSeq 2500. TCR beta libraries were prepared by quantitative 5'-RACE with molecular barcodes. Per the original workflow: A new computational method based on a probabilistic model of VDJ rearrangement was used to identify disease-linked TCR variants. The public reads were quality trimmed at Q25 with fastp and then assembled into clones with MiXCR by TCRdb, keeping productive beta chains. Every distinct CDR3 protein forms one entry, paired with its most common genes and DNA. The V and J calls were determined by TCRdb, not by the authors. The sample yields 220,000 or so distinct CDR3 sequences; 8% to 11% were counted once. Together, the top ten hold about 20% of the sample. The CDR3 sequence holds 12 residues, the cysteine and phenylalanine included. Left in the record is the CDR3 DNA by itself, 36 bases read in frame from the first base. CDR1 and CDR2 are read off the germline V gene as SGHTA and FQGNSA. V is shortened by 5 bases, J by 3 bases, and the region joining them spans 6 bases.

This chain is built from TRBV7-2 and TRBJ2-3, with no confident D gene call. The receptor was derived from a male donor with ankylosing spondylitis or in good health (not recorded which). Input material: blood, either unsorted or a sorted T cell fraction (not recorded which). The sequenced DNA is TGTGCCAGCAGCGCAGCTACAGATACGCAGTATTTT. This sequence encodes CASSAATDTQYF.